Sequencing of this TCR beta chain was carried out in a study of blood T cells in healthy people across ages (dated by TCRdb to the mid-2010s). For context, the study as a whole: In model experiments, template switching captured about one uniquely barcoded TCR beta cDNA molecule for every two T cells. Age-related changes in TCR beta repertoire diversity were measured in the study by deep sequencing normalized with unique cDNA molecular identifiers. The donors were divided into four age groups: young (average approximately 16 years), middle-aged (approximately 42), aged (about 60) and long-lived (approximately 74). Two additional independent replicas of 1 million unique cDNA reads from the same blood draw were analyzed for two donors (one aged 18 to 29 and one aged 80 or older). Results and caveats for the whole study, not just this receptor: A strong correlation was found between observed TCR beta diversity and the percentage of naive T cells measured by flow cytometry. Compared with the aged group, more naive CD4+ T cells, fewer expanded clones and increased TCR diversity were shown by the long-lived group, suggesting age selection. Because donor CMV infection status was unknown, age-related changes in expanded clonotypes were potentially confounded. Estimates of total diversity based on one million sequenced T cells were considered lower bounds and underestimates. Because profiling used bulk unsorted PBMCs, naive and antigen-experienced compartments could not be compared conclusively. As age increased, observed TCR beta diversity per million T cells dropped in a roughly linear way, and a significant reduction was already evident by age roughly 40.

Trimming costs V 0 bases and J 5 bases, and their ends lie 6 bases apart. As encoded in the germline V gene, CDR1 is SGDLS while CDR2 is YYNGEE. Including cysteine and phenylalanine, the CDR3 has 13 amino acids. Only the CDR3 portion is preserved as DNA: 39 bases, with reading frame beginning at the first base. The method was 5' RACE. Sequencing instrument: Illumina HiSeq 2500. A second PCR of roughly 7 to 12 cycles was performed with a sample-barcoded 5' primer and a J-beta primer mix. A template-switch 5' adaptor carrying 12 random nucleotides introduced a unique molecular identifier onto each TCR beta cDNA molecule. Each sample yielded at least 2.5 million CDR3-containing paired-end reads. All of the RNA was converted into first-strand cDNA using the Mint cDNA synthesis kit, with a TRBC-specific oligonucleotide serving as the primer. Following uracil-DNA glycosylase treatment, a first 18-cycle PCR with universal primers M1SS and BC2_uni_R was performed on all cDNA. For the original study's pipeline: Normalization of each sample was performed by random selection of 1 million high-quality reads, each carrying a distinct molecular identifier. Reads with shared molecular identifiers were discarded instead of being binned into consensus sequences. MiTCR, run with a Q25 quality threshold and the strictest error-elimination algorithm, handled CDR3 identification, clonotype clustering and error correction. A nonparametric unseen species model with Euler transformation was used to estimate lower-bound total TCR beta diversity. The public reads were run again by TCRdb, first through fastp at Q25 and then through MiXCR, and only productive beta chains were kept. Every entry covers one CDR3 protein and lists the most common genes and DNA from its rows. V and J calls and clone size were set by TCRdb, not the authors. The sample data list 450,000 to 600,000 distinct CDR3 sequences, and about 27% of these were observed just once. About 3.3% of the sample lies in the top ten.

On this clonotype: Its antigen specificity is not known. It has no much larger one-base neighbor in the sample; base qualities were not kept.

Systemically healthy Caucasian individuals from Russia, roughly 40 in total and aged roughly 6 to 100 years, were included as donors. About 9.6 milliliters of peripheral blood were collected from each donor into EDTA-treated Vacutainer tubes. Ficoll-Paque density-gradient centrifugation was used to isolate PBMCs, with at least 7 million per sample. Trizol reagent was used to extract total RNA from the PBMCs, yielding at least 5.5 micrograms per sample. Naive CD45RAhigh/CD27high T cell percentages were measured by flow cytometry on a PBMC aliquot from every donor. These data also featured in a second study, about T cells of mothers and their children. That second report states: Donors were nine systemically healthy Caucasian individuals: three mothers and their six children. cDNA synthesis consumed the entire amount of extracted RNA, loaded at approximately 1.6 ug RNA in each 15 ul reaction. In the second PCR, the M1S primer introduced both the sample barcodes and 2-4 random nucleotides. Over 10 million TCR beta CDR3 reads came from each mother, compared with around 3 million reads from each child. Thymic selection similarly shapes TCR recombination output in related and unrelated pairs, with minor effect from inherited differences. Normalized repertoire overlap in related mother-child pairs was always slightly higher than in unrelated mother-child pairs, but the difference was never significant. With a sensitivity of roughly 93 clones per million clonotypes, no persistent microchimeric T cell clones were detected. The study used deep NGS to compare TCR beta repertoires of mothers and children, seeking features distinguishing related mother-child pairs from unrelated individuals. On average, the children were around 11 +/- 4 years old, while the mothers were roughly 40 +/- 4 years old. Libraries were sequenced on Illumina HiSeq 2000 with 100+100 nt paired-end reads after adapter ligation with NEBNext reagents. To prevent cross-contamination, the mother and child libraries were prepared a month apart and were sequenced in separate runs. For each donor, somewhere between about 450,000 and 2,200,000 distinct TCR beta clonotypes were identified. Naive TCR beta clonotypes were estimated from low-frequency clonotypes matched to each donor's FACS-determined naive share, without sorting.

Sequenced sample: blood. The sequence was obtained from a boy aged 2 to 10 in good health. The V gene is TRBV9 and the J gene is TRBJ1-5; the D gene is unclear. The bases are TGTGCCAGCAGCGTAGATGATTATCAGCCCCAGCATTTT. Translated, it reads CASSVDDYQPQHF.